A single sample is the source of the 20 T cell receptor beta chains below, sequenced in a study of T cell responses to AZD1222 COVID-19 vaccine. Profiled with immunoSEQ multiplex PCR; TCRdb holds only in-frame clones, not every one. Among 180,000 or so clones, 90% to 95% were seen once, and the ten largest hold 1.5% to 2%. This specimen consisted of peripheral blood, obtained 28 days after the second AZD1222 dose. The receptors originated from an adult who received the AZD1222 COVID-19 vaccine.

The chain links TRBV29-1 to TRBJ2-5; a weak D match, TRBD2 (6 bases). The ends were cut back, 6 bases at V and 2 bases at J, with 13 bases in the middle. The CDR3 is made up of 13 amino acids. CDR1 is SQVTM and CDR2 is ANQGSEA in the germline V gene. The CDR3 coding sequence is TGCAGCGTCCGCGGTGGAGGGCAAGAGACCCAGTACTTC. It is translated as CSVRGGGQETQYF.

The chain uses TRBV2 and TRBJ2-7; TRBD1 is a possible D gene (6 bases). CDR1 and CDR2 from the germline V gene are SNHLY and FYNNEI. The germline V and J ends were trimmed by 8 bases and 7 bases, with 12 bases remaining between them. This CDR3 spans 11 amino acids. In nucleotides, the CDR3 is TGTGCCAGCCGGACAGCGAGGGAGCAGTACTTC. Translated: CASRTAREQYF.

This sequence joins TRBV5-5 and TRBJ1-2, with D maybe TRBD1 (5 bases). The CDR3 has 13 residues. V was cut by 0 bases and J by 6 bases, with 9 bases left in between. Germline assignment: CDR1 SGHKS and CDR2 YYEKEE (reference sequence). CDR3 region: CASSLVGVDGYTF. The CDR3 DNA is TGTGCCAGCAGCTTGGTAGGGGTTGATGGCTACACCTTC.

The chain links TRBV23-1 to TRBJ2-7, with D perhaps matching TRBD1 (5 bases). TRBV23-1 is treated as an ORF (open reading frame) with a function not yet certain. Trimming pared 4 bases from V and 2 bases from J, leaving 12 bases between. The CDR3 extends over 14 amino acids. CDR3 loop: CASSPRACPYEQYF. The DNA of the CDR3 is TGCGCCAGCAGTCCCAGGGCCTGCCCCTACGAGCAGTACTTC.

The J gene is TRBJ1-5, the V gene TRBV4-1; no clear D. This CDR3 is built from 13 residues. Germline CDR1 MGHRA, CDR2 YSYEKL. The V gene lost 0 bases and the J gene lost 8 bases, with 8 bases spanning the gap. The CDR3 sequence is CASSQDGLKPQHF. In DNA, the CDR3 is TGCGCCAGCAGCCAAGATGGGTTAAAGCCCCAGCATTTT.

The V gene is TRBV12-3 or TRBV12-4, the J gene TRBJ1-2, with 7 positions matching TRBD1. The CDR3 runs to 12 residues. V shed 6 bases, J shed 7 bases, and the junction held 5 bases outside the gene matches. The CDR3 DNA reads TGTGCCAGCAGCTTTGGGACAGTTGGCTACACCTTC. Translating it yields CASSFGTVGYTF.

The chain uses TRBV19 and TRBJ2-6; TRBD1 matches 7 bases. The V gene's germline CDR1 is LNHDA and CDR2 SQIVND (reference sequence). This CDR3 is 14 amino acids long. The V gene end was trimmed by 8 bases and the J gene end by 2 bases; junction bases not matched to a gene: 3. In DNA, the CDR3 is TGTGCCAGTTATGACAGGGCTGGGGCCAACGTCCTGACTTTC. Translation: CASYDRAGANVLTF. The whole variable domain, filled in from reference TRBV19 and TRBJ2-6, reads DGGITQSPKYLFRKEGQNVTLSCEQNLNHDAMYWYRQDPGQGLRLIYYSQIVNDFQKGDIAEGYSVSREKKESFPLTVTSAQKNPTAFYLCASYDRAGANVLTFGAGSRLTVL.

This rearrangement joins TRBV5-1 to TRBJ2-2; a weak D match, TRBD2 (5 bases). V was trimmed by 1 base and J by 2 bases, leaving 9 bases between them. The V gene's germline CDR1 is SGHRS and CDR2 YFSETQ. This CDR3 spans 15 amino acids. In DNA, the CDR3 is TGCGCCAGCAGCTTGTTGCCGGGAAACACCGGGGAGCTGTTTTTT. Its protein product is CASSLLPGNTGELFF.

The chain links TRBV27 to TRBJ1-1; D is ambiguous. The CDR3 contains 14 residues. Trimming took 4 bases from V and 1 from J, leaving 10 bases between them. The V gene's germline CDR1 is MNHEY and CDR2 SMNVEV (reference sequence). CDR3 DNA: TGTGCCAGCAGTTCCCTCCGGGGGAACACTGAAGCTTTCTTT. It yields the protein CASSSLRGNTEAFF.

This chain connects TRBV25-1 to TRBJ2-3; possible D gene TRBD1, 5 bases. Trimming cost V 3 bases and J 4 bases, with 14 bases left between them. CDR3 length: 15 residues. CDR1 MGHDK and CDR2 SYGVNS come from the germline V gene. The CDR3 spells CASSDFQGGPDTQYF. The CDR3 DNA sequence: TGTGCCAGCAGTGATTTCCAGGGCGGTCCAGATACGCAGTATTTT.

This chain joins TRBV29-1 and TRBJ1-2; D ambiguous. The V gene's germline CDR1 is SQVTM and CDR2 ANQGSEA. V was pared by 1 base and J by 3 bases, with 12 bases between. CDR3 size: 14 residues. DNA of the CDR3: TGCAGCGTTGAAGGGAGGGCTCGTGACTATGGCTACACCTTC. Residues: CSVEGRARDYGYTF.

The chain carries TRBV6-6 and TRBJ1-1; D is perhaps TRBD1 (5 bases). CDR3 length: 16 amino acids. Trimming removed 2 bases at V and 5 bases at J, with 18 bases between. Germline lookup yields CDR1 MNHNY and CDR2 SVGAGI (reference sequence). This chain's CDR3 is CASSYPGARLETEAFF. The CDR3, as DNA: TGTGCCAGCAGTTACCCCGGGGCGAGGTTGGAGACTGAAGCTTTCTTT.

The chain combines TRBV5-1 with TRBJ2-7; D is possibly TRBD1 or TRBD2 (5 bases each). Germline V gene lookup returns CDR1 SGHRS and CDR2 YFSETQ. The CDR3 is 13 residues long. V dropped 2 bases and J dropped 3 bases, with 9 bases sitting between them. The chain's CDR3 is CASSFGGDYEQYF. CDR3 nucleotides: TGCGCCAGCAGCTTTGGGGGAGACTACGAGCAGTACTTC.

The chain has TRBV5-1 and TRBJ1-3, with D unclear. Germline values: CDR1 SGHRS, CDR2 YFSETQ. Trimming shortened V by 4 bases and J by 0 bases, and 8 bases separated the two germline ends. This CDR3 has 14 residues. In DNA form, the CDR3 reads TGCGCCAGCAGCCTACAGTCCTCTGGAAACACCATATATTTT. It yields the protein CASSLQSSGNTIYF. The entire variable domain, with the rest obtained from reference TRBV5-1 and TRBJ1-3, is as follows: KAGVTQTPRYLIKTRGQQVTLSCSPISGHRSVSWYQQTPGQGLQFLFEYFSETQRNKGNFPGRFSGRQFSNSRSEMNVSTLELGDSALYLCASSLQSSGNTIYFGEGSWLTVV.

V gene TRBV4-3 combines with J gene TRBJ2-1; 7 bases map to TRBD2. This CDR3 is 16 amino acids long. Germline V gene data show CDR1 as LGHNA and CDR2 as YSLEER. V was clipped by 4 bases and J by 0 bases; unmatched bases: 6. The CDR3 DNA is TGCGCCAGCAGCCCTACCGGGGGGTCCTCCTACAATGAGCAGTTCTTC. Protein sequence: CASSPTGGSSYNEQFF.

The chain employs TRBV19 and TRBJ1-1; 7 bases line up with TRBD1. Germline V gene sequence: CDR1 LNHDA, CDR2 SQIVND (reference sequence). The CDR3 runs to 14 residues. V lost 6 bases and J lost 1; bases outside the gene matches: 5. CDR3 sequence: CASSIRGGNTEAFF. DNA of the CDR3: TGTGCCAGTAGCATCAGGGGGGGGAACACTGAAGCTTTCTTT.

The rearrangement links TRBV7-8 to TRBJ2-2; D is tentatively TRBD1 or TRBD2 (5 bases each). The CDR3 runs 15 residues. Germline CDR1 is SGHVS and CDR2 is FQNEAQ. Trimming left V 6 bases short and J 6 bases short, with 17 bases between. CDR3 loop: CASSRRTGPSGELFF. CDR3 DNA: TGTGCCAGCAGTCGTAGGACGGGACCATCCGGGGAGCTGTTTTTT.

The rearrangement joins TRBV6-5 to TRBJ1-2; D uncertain. The CDR3 totals 12 residues. V was cut by 6 bases and J by 6 bases, with 11 bases left in between. The germline CDR1 and CDR2 sequences are MNHEY and SVGAGI. The CDR3 reads CASRTGGNGYTF. DNA of the CDR3: TGTGCCAGCAGAACGGGAGGGAATGGCTACACCTTC.

The gene calls are TRBV3-1 (or the pseudogene TRBV3-2) and TRBJ2-7; no reliable D call. V was shortened by 2 bases and J by 0 bases, with 8 bases between the two germline ends. This CDR3 region has 14 residues. The germline V gene encodes CDR1 LGHDT and CDR2 YNNKEL (reference sequence). DNA for the CDR3: TGTGCCAGCAGCCAACTTGCAAGCTCCTACGAGCAGTACTTC. Amino acids: CASSQLASSYEQYF.

Only one count was recorded for this clone. The chain uses TRBV7-3 and TRBJ2-1; 9 bases agree with TRBD1. The CDR3 is 15 amino acids. V shed 5 bases and J 5 bases; nucleotides not matched to a gene: 7. Germline lookup yields CDR1 SGHTA and CDR2 FQGTGA. Written as DNA, the CDR3 is TGTGCCAGCAGCCCAGGGGACAGGGTCCACAATGAGCAGTTCTTC. Its translation: CASSPGDRVHNEQFF.